This entry features one TCR beta chain sequence. Its antigen is not known. The data belong to a study of beta chain features in type 1 diabetes. Background on the study: No patient-donor differences in age, gender, total cells or subset yield. Over all samples combined, about 100,000,000 sorted cells were examined.

CDR1 is LNHDA, CDR2 SQIVND, per germline (reference sequence). The ends lost 5 bases at V and 3 bases at J; junction bases unmatched: 7. This CDR3 spans 14 amino acids. Study-wide results and limits: The study found moderately but significantly shorter TCRB CDR3s in all four CD4+ subsets of Type 1 diabetes patients.

Since all of the isolated RNA was reverse transcribed, expressed TCRB transcripts were what got sequenced. Repertoires were generated with immunoSEQ multiplex PCR, while TCRdb's copy carries only in-frame clones and drops some. The sample holds around 140,000 clones, around an eighth seen once. This chain uses TRBV19 with TRBJ2-7; TRBD1 aligns across 7 bases. The sample was central memory CD4+ T cells from blood. This receptor was taken from a man aged 18 to 30 with type 1 diabetes. The CDR3, as DNA: TGTGCCAGTAGTCTAGGACAGGATGTCTACGAGCAGTACTTC. Encoded protein: CASSLGQDVYEQYF.